These 27 T cell receptor beta chains were all obtained from the same sample, sequenced in a study of early T cells in non-severe SARS-CoV-2 infection. Each CDR3 protein gets one entry after TCRdb re-called the 5' RACE reads with MiXCR. The sample has over 100,000 distinct CDR3 sequences, around 14% seen once. Sample: whole blood. These receptors were obtained from an adult who was a healthcare worker with PCR-confirmed SARS-CoV-2 infection or an uninfected control (not recorded which).

The table lists this clonotype with a few counts. V usage is TRBV2 and J usage is TRBJ1-2; 7 nucleotides match TRBD1. This CDR3 has 14 residues. V lost 4 bases to trimming and J lost 4 bases; unmatched junction nucleotides: 6. Germline lookup yields CDR1 SNHLY and CDR2 FYNNEI. CDR3 in amino acids: CASSVRTGAYGYTF. CDR3 nucleotide sequence: TGTGCCAGCAGTGTTAGGACAGGAGCCTATGGCTACACCTTC. The full variable domain, rest sourced from reference TRBV2 and TRBJ1-2, is EPEVTQTPSHQVTQMGQEVILRCVPISNHLYFYWYRQILGQKVEFLVSFYNNEISEKSEIFDDQFSVERPDGSNFTLKIRSTKLEDSAMYFCASSVRTGAYGYTFGSGTRLTVV.

This clonotype was detected ten times or more. The chain combines TRBV12-3 or TRBV12-4 with TRBJ2-1; 9 bases fit TRBD1. The length of the CDR3 is 11 residues. Trimming at V came to 4 bases and at J to 13 bases, leaving 2 bases not matched to a gene. Written as DNA, the CDR3 is TGTGCCAGCAGTTCGGGACAGGGACAGTTCTTC. Residues: CASSSGQGQFF.

The chain joins TRBV5-5 to TRBJ2-3, with 9 bases identical to TRBD2. V lost 0 bases, J lost 0 bases, and 2 bases stayed unmatched. Germline CDR1 is SGHKS and CDR2 is YYEKEE (reference sequence). CDR3 length equals 16 residues. DNA for the CDR3: TGTGCCAGCAGCTTGGGGACTAGCGACAGCACAGATACGCAGTATTTT. Amino acid sequence: CASSLGTSDSTDTQYF.

This clonotype was found a few times. V gene TRBV3-1 combines with J gene TRBJ2-7; the D gene is possibly TRBD2 (5 bases). There are 14 residues in the CDR3. Trimming stripped 5 bases from V and 1 base from J, with 12 bases between. The germline V gene encodes CDR1 LGHDT and CDR2 YNNKEL (reference sequence). The CDR3 region has the DNA TGTGCCAGCAGCTCCTCAGCGGAGTCCTACGAGCAGTACTTC. Translating it yields CASSSSAESYEQYF.

This chain uses TRBV4-1 with TRBJ1-5; D call uncertain. Trimming cost V 0 bases and J 9 bases, with 12 bases left between them. CDR3 length: 14 residues. Germline V gives CDR1 MGHRA, CDR2 YSYEKL. In DNA form, the CDR3 reads TGCGCCAGCAGCCAAGAAGTCCTCCCGGGGCCCCAGCATTTT. Protein: CASSQEVLPGPQHF.

The V gene is TRBV5-4, the J gene TRBJ1-4; D call uncertain. The ends were cut back, 6 bases at V and 3 bases at J, with 12 bases in the middle. The CDR3 extends over 14 amino acids. CDR1 is SGHNT and CDR2 is YYREEE in the germline V gene (reference sequence). This CDR3 reads CASITRVSNEKLFF. The CDR3 DNA reads TGTGCCAGCATCACTCGGGTTTCTAATGAAAAACTGTTTTTT.

This clonotype has a count of ten or more. The chain carries TRBV15 and TRBJ2-1; D may correspond to TRBD1 or TRBD2 (5 bases each). V lost 1 base and J 0 bases, leaving 10 bases between the germline ends. The CDR3 contains 16 residues. CDR1 and CDR2 from the germline V gene are LNHNV and YYDKDF (reference sequence). The CDR3 here is CATSRAGTISYNEQFF. The DNA for the CDR3 is TGTGCCACCAGCAGAGCCGGGACGATCTCCTACAATGAGCAGTTCTTC.

The chain uses TRBV7-2 and TRBJ2-3; 7 nucleotides agree with TRBD2. CDR1 SGHTA and CDR2 FQGNSA come from the germline V gene. The CDR3 runs 14 residues. The ends lost 3 bases at V and 4 bases at J; junction bases unmatched: 4. The CDR3 protein is CASSLVREPDTQYF. As DNA, the CDR3 is TGTGCCAGCAGCTTGGTGCGGGAGCCAGATACGCAGTATTTT.

This clonotype was counted at least ten times. The genes are TRBV7-8 and TRBJ2-7; no clear D. Trimming removed 1 base from V and 3 bases from J, with 10 bases in between. Germline assignment: CDR1 SGHVS and CDR2 FQNEAQ. This CDR3 region has 14 residues. The CDR3 reads CASSLVGRVYEQYF. CDR3 bases: TGTGCCAGCAGCTTAGTCGGCAGAGTCTACGAGCAGTACTTC.

Ten or more counts support this clonotype. The CDR3: CASSLGQAFTGELFF. DNA for the CDR3: TGTGCCAGCAGCCTGGGACAGGCTTTCACCGGGGAGCTGTTTTTT. The chain joins TRBV7-6 to TRBJ2-2, with 8 bases lining up with TRBD1. This CDR3 comprises 15 residues. V shed 5 bases, J shed 4 bases, and the junction held 6 bases outside the gene matches. CDR1 and CDR2 from the germline V gene are SGHVS and FNYEAQ.

This clonotype has a count of ten or more. This sequence joins TRBV12-3 or TRBV12-4 and TRBJ2-7; 10 bases match TRBD2. The ends lost 3 bases at V and 2 bases at J; junction bases unmatched: 7. CDR3 size: 16 residues. The CDR3 DNA reads TGTGCCAGCAGTTTCCCGACTAGCGGGCACCCCTACGAGCAGTACTTC. Its protein product is CASSFPTSGHPYEQYF.

The V gene is TRBV3-1, the J gene TRBJ2-3, with D perhaps given as TRBD1 or TRBD2 (5 bases each). V was trimmed by 4 bases and J by 5 bases, leaving 10 bases between them. This CDR3 region has 13 residues. Germline V lookup: CDR1 LGHDT, CDR2 YNNKEL (reference sequence). CDR3: CASSPVGEDTQYF. The CDR3, as DNA: TGTGCCAGCAGCCCGGTGGGGGAAGATACGCAGTATTTT.

The rearrangement joins TRBV4-3 to TRBJ2-6; possibly TRBD1 for D (6 bases). V was pared by 0 bases and J by 3 bases, with 9 bases between. This CDR3 comprises 16 residues. Germline CDR1 is LGHNA and CDR2 is YSLEER. CDR3 bases: TGCGCCAGCAGCCAAGAAAGGGGGTTTGGGGCCAACGTCCTGACTTTC. Its translation is CASSQERGFGANVLTF.

Only a few counts were recorded for this clonotype. This chain links TRBV20-1 with TRBJ2-1; either TRBD1 or TRBD2 may fit D (5 bases each). Between the trimmed V and J ends, which lost 4 bases and 12 bases, there was a span of 28 bases. This CDR3 is 16 amino acids long. Germline CDR1 reads DFQATT; CDR2 reads SNEGSKA (reference sequence). This CDR3 is CSAKEVGRTPASSQFF. Written as DNA, the CDR3 is TGCAGTGCTAAAGAGGTGGGGCGGACTCCCGCCTCGTCGCAGTTCTTC.

The chain uses TRBV5-1 and TRBJ2-3; 8 bases line up with TRBD2. The germline V gene encodes CDR1 SGHRS and CDR2 YFSETQ. The CDR3 is 15 amino acids. Unmatched junction bases numbered 6, after V lost 4 bases and J lost 2 bases. DNA for the CDR3: TGCGCCAGCAGCCCGACGGGGGGGCCCACAGATACGCAGTATTTT. Amino acid sequence: CASSPTGGPTDTQYF.

At least ten counts were recorded for this clonotype. The chain employs TRBV11-2 and TRBJ2-3; 10 nucleotides align to TRBD2. The CDR3 is 15 amino acids. CDR1 SGHAT and CDR2 FQNNGV come from the germline V gene. The trim removed 3 bases at V and 6 bases at J, leaving 6 bases unmatched. CDR3 region: CASSFERGGLDTQYF. CDR3 sequence (DNA): TGTGCCAGCAGCTTTGAGCGGGGGGGCCTCGATACGCAGTATTTT.

This clonotype was seen ten or more times. This chain uses TRBV20-1 with TRBJ2-3, with 9 bases lining up with TRBD2. The CDR3 sequence is 14 residues long. Germline V gives CDR1 DFQATT, CDR2 SNEGSKA (reference sequence). The V gene end was trimmed by 6 bases and the J gene end by 3 bases; junction bases not matched to a gene: 7. The CDR3 DNA sequence: TGCAGTGCGGGCCCGACTAGCGGTACAGATACGCAGTATTTT. Amino acids: CSAGPTSGTDTQYF.

This clonotype was recorded a few times. V and J are TRBV27 and TRBJ1-4; D is ambiguous. This CDR3 region has 13 residues. V gave up 2 bases and J gave up 7 bases, with 8 bases separating them. Looked up from germline, CDR1 is MNHEY and CDR2 is SMNVEV (reference sequence). The CDR3 region is CASSLRESEKLFF. CDR3 bases: TGTGCCAGCAGTTTAAGAGAGAGTGAAAAACTGTTTTTT. Filled out from reference TRBV27 and TRBJ1-4, the complete variable domain reads EAQVTQNPRYLITVTGKKLTVTCSQNMNHEYMSWYRQDPGLGLRQIYYSMNVEVTDKGDVPEGYKVSRKEKRNFPLILESPSPNQTSLYFCASSLRESEKLFFGSGTQLSVL.

This clonotype was counted at least ten times. J is TRBJ2-3 and V is TRBV20-1; TRBD2 matches 7 bases. Losses at the gene ends were 5 bases for V and 1 base for J; bases not matched to a gene: 3. Germline V CDR1 and CDR2: DFQATT, SNEGSKA (reference sequence). This CDR3 region has 13 residues. The CDR3 spells CSALAGGTDTQYF. DNA of the CDR3: TGCAGTGCTCTGGCGGGGGGCACAGATACGCAGTATTTT.

This clonotype was recorded a few times. The V call is TRBV4-1, the J call TRBJ1-2, with D perhaps matching TRBD1 (6 bases). This CDR3 region has 12 residues. CDR1 is MGHRA, CDR2 YSYEKL, per germline. Trimming pared 8 bases from V and 3 bases from J, leaving 10 bases between. In nucleotides, the CDR3 is TGCGCCAGCTCGTACAGGGACTATGGCTACACCTTC. This encodes CASSYRDYGYTF.

This clonotype was recorded at least ten times. The chain couples TRBV7-3 to TRBJ2-7; TRBD2 matches at 8 bases. The CDR3 contains 16 residues. V gave up 5 bases and J gave up 3 bases; unmatched junction bases: 12. Germline-derived CDR1 and CDR2 are SGHTA and FQGTGA. CDR3 loop: CASSGRSGSIVYEQYF. DNA for the CDR3: TGTGCCAGCAGCGGCCGAAGCGGGAGTATTGTCTACGAGCAGTACTTC.

The chain combines TRBV7-9 with TRBJ1-1; D gene uncertain. Germline CDR1 is SEHNR and CDR2 is FQNEAQ (reference sequence). Trimming removed 7 bases from V and 3 bases from J, with 12 bases in between. This CDR3 has 13 amino acids. CDR3 in amino acids: CASTRLQYTEAFF. Here the CDR3 DNA reads TGTGCCAGCACCCGGCTCCAGTACACTGAAGCTTTCTTT.

V usage is TRBV28 and J usage is TRBJ2-1, with D possibly matching TRBD2 (6 bases). Germline V gives CDR1 MDHEN, CDR2 SYDVKM. V was trimmed by 5 bases and J by 15 bases, leaving 20 bases between them. The CDR3 is made up of 13 amino acids. The CDR3 is CASSGAGTRTWFF. CDR3 bases: TGTGCCAGCAGTGGGGCCGGGACTCGGACTTGGTTCTTC. The full variable domain, rest sourced from reference TRBV28 and TRBJ2-1, is DVKVTQSSRYLVKRTGEKVFLECVQDMDHENMFWYRQDPGLGLRLIYFSYDVKMKEKGDIPEGYSVSREKKERFSLILESASTNQTSMYLCASSGAGTRTWFFGPGTRLTVL.

In regard to this clonotype: A much larger clonotype is one base distant, so this may be a read error. The rearrangement links TRBV6-2 or TRBV6-3 to TRBJ2-7, with 8 positions matching TRBD1. The CDR3 runs 14 residues. Germline V gene data show CDR1 as MNHEY and CDR2 as SVGEGT. Here the CDR3 reads CASSSVTGGATNSF. In nucleotides, the CDR3 is TGTGCCAGCAGTTCAGTTACAGGGGGTGCTACGAATTCCTTC.

This clonotype has just a few counts. The chain uses TRBV9 and TRBJ1-2; D is uncertain. Trimming removed 3 bases from V and 0 bases from J, with 12 bases in between. The CDR3 length is 15 residues. Germline CDR1 reads SGDLS; CDR2 reads YYNGEE. The CDR3 here is CASSADWRANYGYTF. The DNA for the CDR3 is TGTGCCAGCAGCGCGGACTGGAGGGCTAACTATGGCTACACCTTC.

This clonotype appeared many times. The chain carries TRBV5-5 and TRBJ2-5; D might be TRBD2 (6 bases). The germline gives CDR1 SGHKS, CDR2 YYEKEE (reference sequence). The V gene lost 2 bases and the J gene lost 4 bases, with 12 bases spanning the gap. The CDR3 totals 14 residues. CDR3 sequence reads: CASSFREPGETQYF. The CDR3 DNA sequence: TGTGCCAGCAGCTTCCGGGAGCCGGGAGAGACCCAGTACTTC.

This clonotype has just a few counts. This rearrangement joins TRBV2 to TRBJ2-3; 8 nucleotides agree with TRBD2. The CDR3 runs 13 residues. The germline V gene has CDR1 SNHLY and CDR2 FYNNEI. V shed 2 bases and J 14 bases; nucleotides not matched to a gene: 9. This CDR3 reads CASSESRAGGRYF. In DNA form, the CDR3 reads TGTGCCAGCAGTGAATCAAGGGCGGGAGGAAGGTATTTT.